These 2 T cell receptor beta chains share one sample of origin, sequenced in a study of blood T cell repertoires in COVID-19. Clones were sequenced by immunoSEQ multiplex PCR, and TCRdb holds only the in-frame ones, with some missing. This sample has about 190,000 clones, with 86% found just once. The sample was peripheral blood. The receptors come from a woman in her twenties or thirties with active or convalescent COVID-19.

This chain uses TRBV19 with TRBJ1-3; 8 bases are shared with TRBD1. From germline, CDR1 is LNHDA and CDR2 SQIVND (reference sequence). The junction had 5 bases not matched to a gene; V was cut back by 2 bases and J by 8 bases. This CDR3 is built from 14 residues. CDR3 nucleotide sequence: TGTGCCAGTAGTATAACAGGGGGAACGGACACCATATATTTT. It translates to CASSITGGTDTIYF.

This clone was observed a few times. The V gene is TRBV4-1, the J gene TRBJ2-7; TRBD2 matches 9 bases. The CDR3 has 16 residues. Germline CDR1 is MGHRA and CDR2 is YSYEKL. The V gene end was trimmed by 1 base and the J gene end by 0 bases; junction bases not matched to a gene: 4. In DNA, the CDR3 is TGCGCCAGCAGCCAAGGGACTAGCGCCTACTCCTACGAGCAGTACTTC. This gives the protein CASSQGTSAYSYEQYF.